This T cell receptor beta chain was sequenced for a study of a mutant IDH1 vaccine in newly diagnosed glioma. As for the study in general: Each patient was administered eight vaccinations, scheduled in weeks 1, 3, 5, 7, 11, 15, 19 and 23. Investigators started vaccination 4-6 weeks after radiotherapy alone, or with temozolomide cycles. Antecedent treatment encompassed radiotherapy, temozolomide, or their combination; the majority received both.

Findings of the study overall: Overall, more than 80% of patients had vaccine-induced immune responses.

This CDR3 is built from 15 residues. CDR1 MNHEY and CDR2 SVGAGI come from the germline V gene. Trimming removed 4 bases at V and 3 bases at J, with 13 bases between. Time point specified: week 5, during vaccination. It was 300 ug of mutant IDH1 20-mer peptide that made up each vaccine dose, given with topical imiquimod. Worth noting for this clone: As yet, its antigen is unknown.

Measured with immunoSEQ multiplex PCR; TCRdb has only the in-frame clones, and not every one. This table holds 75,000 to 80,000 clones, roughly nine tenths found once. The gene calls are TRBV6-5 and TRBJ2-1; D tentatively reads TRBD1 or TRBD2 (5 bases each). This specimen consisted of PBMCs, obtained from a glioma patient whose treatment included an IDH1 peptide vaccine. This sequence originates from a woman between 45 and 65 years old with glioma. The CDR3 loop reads CASSLTGTIYNEQFF. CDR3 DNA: TGTGCCAGCAGTTTAACCGGGACGATCTACAATGAGCAGTTCTTC.